The 8 T cell receptor beta chains below all came from one sample that was sequenced in a study of cytomegalovirus exposure and HLA in healthy donors. The PCR made use of 60 Vbeta and 13 Jbeta primers. Produced via immunoSEQ multiplex PCR; TCRdb's table is partial and in-frame only. Of 95,000 to 100,000 clones in the sample, about 85% were seen once. Sequences were obtained from PBMCs. These receptor sequences come from a man younger than 45 in good health and CMV-seronegative.

V is TRBV9 and J is TRBJ2-6; the D is unclear. CDR3 length: 14 residues. Trimming cost V 6 bases and J 0 bases, with 7 bases left between them. Germline V lookup: CDR1 SGDLS, CDR2 YYNGEE. The CDR3 nucleotides read TGTGCCAGCACCTCCCCCTCTGGGGCCAACGTCCTGACTTTC. This gives the protein CASTSPSGANVLTF.

This clone has just one count. J is TRBJ2-3 and V is TRBV5-4; D remains unclear. This CDR3 has 12 residues. Germline-derived CDR1 and CDR2 are SGHNT and YYREEE (reference sequence). Deletions cut 4 bases from V and 6 bases from J, with 9 bases between. For the CDR3, the DNA is TGTGCCAGCAGCCCACATTTGGATACGCAGTATTTT. Protein product: CASSPHLDTQYF.

The V call is TRBV4-1, the J call TRBJ1-4, with TRBD1 matching 7 bases. The CDR3 extends over 15 amino acids. The ends lost 4 bases at V and 7 bases at J; junction bases unmatched: 9. Germline V lookup: CDR1 MGHRA, CDR2 YSYEKL. This CDR3 reads CASSPPGTAAEKLFF. For the CDR3, the DNA is TGCGCCAGCAGCCCCCCGGGGACAGCTGCTGAAAAACTGTTTTTT.

The chain employs TRBV7-3 and TRBJ2-1, with 8 bases fitting TRBD1. This CDR3 spans 15 amino acids. J was trimmed by 0 bases and V by 5 bases; bases with no gene match: 3. The germline CDR1 and CDR2 sequences are SGHTA and FQGTGA. The CDR3 nucleotides read TGTGCCAGCAGCGCGGGACAGGTCTCCTACAATGAGCAGTTCTTC. Its protein is CASSAGQVSYNEQFF.

The chain combines TRBV4-1 with TRBJ2-1, with 8 nucleotides matching TRBD1. The CDR3 spans 14 residues. From germline, CDR1 is MGHRA and CDR2 YSYEKL. V shed 7 bases and J 7 bases; nucleotides not matched to a gene: 9. Here the CDR3 reads CASTRGPRGNEQFF. Written as DNA, the CDR3 is TGCGCCAGCACCAGGGGGCCCCGAGGGAATGAGCAGTTCTTC.

The V and J genes are TRBV9 and TRBJ2-7, with D maybe TRBD1 (5 bases). CDR3 length: 14 amino acids. Trimming took off 4 bases at V and 1 base at J, with 12 bases between the two ends. Germline assignment: CDR1 SGDLS and CDR2 YYNGEE. This CDR3 is CASSSQTESYEQYF. The CDR3 coding sequence is TGTGCCAGCAGCTCGCAGACAGAATCCTACGAGCAGTACTTC.

V and J are TRBV10-3 and TRBJ1-2; D remains unclear. V was clipped by 3 bases and J by 6 bases, with 11 bases between them. Looked up from germline, CDR1 is ENHRY and CDR2 is SYGVKD. The CDR3 sequence is 13 residues long. The DNA of the CDR3 is TGTGCCATCAGTGACCAGTGGAGGGATGGCTACACCTTC. Translating gives CAISDQWRDGYTF.

The rearrangement joins TRBV10-3 to TRBJ1-5; D possibly corresponds to TRBD1 (5 bases). The germline gives CDR1 ENHRY, CDR2 SYGVKD. The CDR3 runs 13 residues. Trimming took off 6 bases at V and 3 bases at J, with 9 bases between the two ends. DNA for the CDR3: TGTGCCATCAGCCCGGGGGTCAATCAGCCCCAGCATTTT. Translated, it gives CAISPGVNQPQHF.